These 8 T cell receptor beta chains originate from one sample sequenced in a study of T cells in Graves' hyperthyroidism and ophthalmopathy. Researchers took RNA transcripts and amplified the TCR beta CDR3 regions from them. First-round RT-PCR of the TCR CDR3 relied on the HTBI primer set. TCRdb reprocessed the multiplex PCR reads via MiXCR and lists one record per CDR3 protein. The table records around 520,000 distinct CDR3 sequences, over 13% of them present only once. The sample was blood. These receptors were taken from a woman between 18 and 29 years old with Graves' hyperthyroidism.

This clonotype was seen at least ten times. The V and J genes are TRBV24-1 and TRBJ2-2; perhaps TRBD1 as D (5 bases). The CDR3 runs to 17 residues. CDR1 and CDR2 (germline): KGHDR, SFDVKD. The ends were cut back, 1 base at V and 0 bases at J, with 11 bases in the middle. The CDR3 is CATSDLSGIANTGELFF. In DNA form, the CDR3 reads TGTGCCACCAGTGATTTATCAGGGATCGCGAACACCGGGGAGCTGTTTTTT.

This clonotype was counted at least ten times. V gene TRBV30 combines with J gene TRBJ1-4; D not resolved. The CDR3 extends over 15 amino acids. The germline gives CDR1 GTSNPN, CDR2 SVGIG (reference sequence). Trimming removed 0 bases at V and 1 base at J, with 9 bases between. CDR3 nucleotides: TGTGCCTGGAGTGTACGTCTTCTAACTAATGAAAAACTGTTTTTT. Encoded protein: CAWSVRLLTNEKLFF.

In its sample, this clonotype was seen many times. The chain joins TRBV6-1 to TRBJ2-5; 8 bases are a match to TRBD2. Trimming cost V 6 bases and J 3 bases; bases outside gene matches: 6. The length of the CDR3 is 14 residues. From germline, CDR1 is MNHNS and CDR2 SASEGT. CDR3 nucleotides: TGTGCCAGCAGCGCTCGAGCGGGAGAAGAGACCCAGTACTTC. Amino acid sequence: CASSARAGEETQYF.

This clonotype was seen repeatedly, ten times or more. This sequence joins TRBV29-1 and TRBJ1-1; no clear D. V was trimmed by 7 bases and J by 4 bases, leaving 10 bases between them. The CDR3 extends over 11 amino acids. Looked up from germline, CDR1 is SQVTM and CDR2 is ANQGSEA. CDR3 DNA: TGCAGCGCAGAGCCTGGCACTGAAGCTTTCTTT. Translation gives CSAEPGTEAFF.

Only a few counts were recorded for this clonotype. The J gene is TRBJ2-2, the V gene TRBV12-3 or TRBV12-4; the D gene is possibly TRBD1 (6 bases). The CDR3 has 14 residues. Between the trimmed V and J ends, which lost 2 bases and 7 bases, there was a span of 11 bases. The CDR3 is CASSLQGLGGELFF. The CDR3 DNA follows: TGTGCCAGCAGTTTACAGGGGCTGGGCGGGGAGCTGTTTTTT.

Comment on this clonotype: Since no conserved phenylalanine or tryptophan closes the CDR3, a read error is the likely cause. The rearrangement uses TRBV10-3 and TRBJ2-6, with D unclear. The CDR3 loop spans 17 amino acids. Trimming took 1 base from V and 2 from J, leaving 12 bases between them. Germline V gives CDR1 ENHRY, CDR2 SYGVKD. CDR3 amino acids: CAISEYLKHTGANVLTL. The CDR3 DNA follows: TGTGCCATCAGTGAGTACCTGAAACACACTGGGGCCAACGTCCTGACTCTC.

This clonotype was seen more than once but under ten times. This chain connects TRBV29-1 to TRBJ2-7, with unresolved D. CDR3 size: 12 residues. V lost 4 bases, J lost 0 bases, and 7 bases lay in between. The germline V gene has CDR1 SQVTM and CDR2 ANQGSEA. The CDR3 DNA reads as TGCAGCGTTGTGGGCAGCTCCTACGAGCAGTACGTC. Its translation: CSVVGSSYEQYV.

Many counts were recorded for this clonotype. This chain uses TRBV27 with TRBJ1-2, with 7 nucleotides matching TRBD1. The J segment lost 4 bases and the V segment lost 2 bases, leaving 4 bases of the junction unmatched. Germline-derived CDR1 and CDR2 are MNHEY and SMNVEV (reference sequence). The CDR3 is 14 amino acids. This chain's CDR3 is CASSLDRVGYGYTF. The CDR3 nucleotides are TGTGCCAGCAGTTTAGACAGGGTGGGCTATGGCTACACCTTC.